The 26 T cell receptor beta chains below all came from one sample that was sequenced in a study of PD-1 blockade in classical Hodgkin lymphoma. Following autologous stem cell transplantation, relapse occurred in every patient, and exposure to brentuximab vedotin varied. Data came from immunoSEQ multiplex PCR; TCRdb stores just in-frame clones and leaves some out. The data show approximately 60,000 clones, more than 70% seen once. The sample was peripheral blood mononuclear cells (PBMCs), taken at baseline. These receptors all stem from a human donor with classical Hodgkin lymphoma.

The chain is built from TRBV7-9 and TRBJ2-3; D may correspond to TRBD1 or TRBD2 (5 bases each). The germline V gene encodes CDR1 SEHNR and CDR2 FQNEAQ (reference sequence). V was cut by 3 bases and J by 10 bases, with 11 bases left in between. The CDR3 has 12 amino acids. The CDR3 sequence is CASSFGTAPQYF. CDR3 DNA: TGTGCCAGCAGCTTCGGGACCGCTCCGCAGTATTTT. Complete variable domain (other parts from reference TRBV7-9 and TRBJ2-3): DTGVSQNPRHKITKRGQNVTFRCDPISEHNRLYWYRQTLGQGPEFLTYFQNEAQLEKSRLLSDRFSAERPKGSFSTLEIQRTEQGDSAMYLCASSFGTAPQYFGPGTRLTVL.

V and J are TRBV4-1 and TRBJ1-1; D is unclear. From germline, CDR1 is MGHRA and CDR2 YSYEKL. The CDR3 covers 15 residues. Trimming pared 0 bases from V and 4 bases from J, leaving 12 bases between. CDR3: CASSQDGGVGTEAFF. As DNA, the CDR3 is TGCGCCAGCAGCCAAGATGGCGGGGTGGGCACTGAAGCTTTCTTT.

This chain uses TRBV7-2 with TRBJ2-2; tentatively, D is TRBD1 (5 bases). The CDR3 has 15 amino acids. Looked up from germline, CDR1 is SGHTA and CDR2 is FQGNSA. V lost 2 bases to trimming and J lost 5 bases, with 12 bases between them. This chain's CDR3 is CASSLWRQSTGELFF. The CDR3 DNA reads TGTGCCAGCAGCTTATGGAGACAGTCTACCGGGGAGCTGTTTTTT.

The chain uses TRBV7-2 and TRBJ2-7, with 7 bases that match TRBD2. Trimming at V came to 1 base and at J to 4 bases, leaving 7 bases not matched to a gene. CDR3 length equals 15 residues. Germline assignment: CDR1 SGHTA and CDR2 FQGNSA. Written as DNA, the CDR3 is TGTGCCAGCAGCTTAGAGGGGAGGGAAGAGTACGAGCAGTACTTC. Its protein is CASSLEGREEYEQYF.

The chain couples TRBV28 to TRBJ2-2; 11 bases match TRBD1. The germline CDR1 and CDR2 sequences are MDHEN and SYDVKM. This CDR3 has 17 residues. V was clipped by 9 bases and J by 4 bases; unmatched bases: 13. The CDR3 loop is CASFNWGQGGFTGELFF. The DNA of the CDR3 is TGTGCCAGTTTTAATTGGGGACAGGGGGGATTCACCGGGGAGCTGTTTTTT.

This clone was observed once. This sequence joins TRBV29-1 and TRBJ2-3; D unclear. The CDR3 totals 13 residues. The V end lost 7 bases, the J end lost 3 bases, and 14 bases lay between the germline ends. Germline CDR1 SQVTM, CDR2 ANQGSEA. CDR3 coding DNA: TGCAGCGGCCGGGTTGGTGGAACAGATACGCAGTATTTT. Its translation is CSGRVGGTDTQYF.

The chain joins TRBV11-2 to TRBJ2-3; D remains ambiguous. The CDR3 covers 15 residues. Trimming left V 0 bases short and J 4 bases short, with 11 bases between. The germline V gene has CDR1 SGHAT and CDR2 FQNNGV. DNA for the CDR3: TGTGCCAGCAGCTTAGATGTCCCGGTGGCAGATACGCAGTATTTT. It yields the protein CASSLDVPVADTQYF.

CDR3 DNA: TGTGCCAGCAGCCAGTTCCAGGGGGTTCTCGAAGCTTTCTTT. Its translation: CASSQFQGVLEAFF. J is TRBJ1-1 and V is TRBV7-9; 7 bases map to TRBD1. This CDR3 comprises 14 residues. Germline values: CDR1 SEHNR, CDR2 FQNEAQ (reference sequence). Trimming at V came to 5 bases and at J to 8 bases, leaving 11 bases not matched to a gene.

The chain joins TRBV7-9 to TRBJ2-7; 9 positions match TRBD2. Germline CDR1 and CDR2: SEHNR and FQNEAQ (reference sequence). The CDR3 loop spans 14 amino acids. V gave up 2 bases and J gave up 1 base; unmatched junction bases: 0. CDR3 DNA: TGTGCCAGCAGCTTACTAGCGGGGTCCTACGAGCAGTACTTC. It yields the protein CASSLLAGSYEQYF. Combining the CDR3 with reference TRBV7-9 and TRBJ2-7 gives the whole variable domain DTGVSQNPRHKITKRGQNVTFRCDPISEHNRLYWYRQTLGQGPEFLTYFQNEAQLEKSRLLSDRFSAERPKGSFSTLEIQRTEQGDSAMYLCASSLLAGSYEQYFGPGTRLTVT.

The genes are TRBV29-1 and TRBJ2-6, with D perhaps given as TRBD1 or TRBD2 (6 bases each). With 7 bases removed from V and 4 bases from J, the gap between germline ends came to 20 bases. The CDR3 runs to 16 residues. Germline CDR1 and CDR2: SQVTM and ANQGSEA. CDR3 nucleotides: TGCAGCGCCGAGTATGGGGGGCTGATGGGGGCCAACGTCCTGACTTTC. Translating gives CSAEYGGLMGANVLTF.

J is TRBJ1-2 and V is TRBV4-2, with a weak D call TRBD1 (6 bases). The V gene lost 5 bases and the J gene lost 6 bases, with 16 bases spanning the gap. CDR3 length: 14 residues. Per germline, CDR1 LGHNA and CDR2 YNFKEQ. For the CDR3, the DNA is TGTGCCAGCAGCGGATTCAGGGGAAGCGATGGCTACACCTTC. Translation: CASSGFRGSDGYTF.

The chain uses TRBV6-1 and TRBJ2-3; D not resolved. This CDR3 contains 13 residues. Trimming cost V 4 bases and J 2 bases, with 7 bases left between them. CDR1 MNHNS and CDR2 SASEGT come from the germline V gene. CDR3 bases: TGTGCCAGCAGTGTCGGATTCACAGATACGCAGTATTTT. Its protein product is CASSVGFTDTQYF.

CDR3 bases: TGTGCCAGTACTGGACGAGAAAGTTACACTGAAGCTTTCTTT. Encoded protein: CASTGRESYTEAFF. V and J are TRBV19 and TRBJ1-1; no clear D. Germline CDR1 is LNHDA and CDR2 is SQIVND (reference sequence). The CDR3 consists of 14 residues. V was shortened by 7 bases and J by 3 bases, with 15 bases between the two germline ends.

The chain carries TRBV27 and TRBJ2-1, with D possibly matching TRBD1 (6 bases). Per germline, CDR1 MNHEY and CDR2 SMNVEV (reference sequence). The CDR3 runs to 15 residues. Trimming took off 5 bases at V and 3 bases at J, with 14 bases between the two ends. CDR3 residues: CASSATGPYYNEQFF. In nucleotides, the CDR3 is TGTGCCAGCAGTGCAACAGGGCCTTACTACAATGAGCAGTTCTTC.

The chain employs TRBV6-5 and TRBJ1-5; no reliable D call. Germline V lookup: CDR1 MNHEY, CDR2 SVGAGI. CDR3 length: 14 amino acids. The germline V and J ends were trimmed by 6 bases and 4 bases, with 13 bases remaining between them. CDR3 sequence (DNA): TGTGCCAGCAGACCGGGGAGGGCAAATCAGCCCCAGCATTTT. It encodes CASRPGRANQPQHF.

The CDR3 DNA sequence: TGTGCCAGCAGCCCGGGGACTAGCCGAACCTACGAGCAGTACTTC. Translation: CASSPGTSRTYEQYF. The chain couples TRBV7-7 to TRBJ2-7; the match to TRBD2 covers 9 bases. The CDR3 length is 15 residues. The V segment lost 5 bases and the J segment 2 bases; nucleotides outside the gene matches: 7. CDR1 and CDR2 (germline): SSHAT, FNYEAQ (reference sequence).

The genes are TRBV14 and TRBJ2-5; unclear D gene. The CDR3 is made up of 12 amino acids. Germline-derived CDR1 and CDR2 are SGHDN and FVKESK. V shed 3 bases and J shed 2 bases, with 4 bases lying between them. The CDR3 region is CASSQRQETQYF. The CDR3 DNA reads TGTGCCAGCAGCCAGAGGCAAGAGACCCAGTACTTC.

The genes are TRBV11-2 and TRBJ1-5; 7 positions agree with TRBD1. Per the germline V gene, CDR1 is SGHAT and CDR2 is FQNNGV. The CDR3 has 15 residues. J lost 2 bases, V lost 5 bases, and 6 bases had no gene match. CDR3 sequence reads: CASSDGTVGNQPQHF. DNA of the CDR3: TGTGCCAGCAGCGATGGGACAGTCGGCAATCAGCCCCAGCATTTT. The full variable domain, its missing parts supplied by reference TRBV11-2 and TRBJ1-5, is EAGVAQSPRYKIIEKRQSVAFWCNPISGHATLYWYQQILGQGPKLLIQFQNNGVVDDSQLPKDRFSAERLKGVDSTLKIQPAKLEDSAVYLCASSDGTVGNQPQHFGDGTRLSIL.

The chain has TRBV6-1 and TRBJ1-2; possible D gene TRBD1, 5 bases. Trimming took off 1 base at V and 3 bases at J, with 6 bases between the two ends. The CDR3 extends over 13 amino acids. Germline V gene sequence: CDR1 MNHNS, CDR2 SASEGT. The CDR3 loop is CASSEVQDYGYTF. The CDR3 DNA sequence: TGTGCCAGCAGTGAAGTACAGGACTATGGCTACACCTTC.

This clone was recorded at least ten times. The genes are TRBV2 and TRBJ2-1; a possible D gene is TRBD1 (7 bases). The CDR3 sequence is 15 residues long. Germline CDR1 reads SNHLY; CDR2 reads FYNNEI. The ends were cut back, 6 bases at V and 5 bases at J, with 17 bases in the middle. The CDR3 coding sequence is TGTGCCAGCAGCACTACAGGGGAGGTTCACAATGAGCAGTTCTTC. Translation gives CASSTTGEVHNEQFF.

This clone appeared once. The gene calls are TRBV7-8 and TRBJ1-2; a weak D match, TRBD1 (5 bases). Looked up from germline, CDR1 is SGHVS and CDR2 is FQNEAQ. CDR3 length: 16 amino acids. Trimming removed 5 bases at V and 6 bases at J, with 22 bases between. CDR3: CASSELKHGTGNGYTF. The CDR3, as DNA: TGTGCCAGCAGCGAACTTAAACACGGGACGGGAAATGGCTACACCTTC.

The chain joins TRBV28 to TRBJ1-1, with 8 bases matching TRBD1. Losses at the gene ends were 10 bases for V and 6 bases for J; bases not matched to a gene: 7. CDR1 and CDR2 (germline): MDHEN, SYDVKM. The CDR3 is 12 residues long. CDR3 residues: CAKGQVSPEAFF. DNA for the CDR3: TGTGCCAAGGGACAGGTCAGCCCTGAAGCTTTCTTT.

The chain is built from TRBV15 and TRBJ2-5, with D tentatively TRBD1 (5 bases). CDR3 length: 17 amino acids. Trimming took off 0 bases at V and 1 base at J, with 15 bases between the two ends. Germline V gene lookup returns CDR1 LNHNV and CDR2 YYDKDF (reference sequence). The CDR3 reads CATSRDSSGQLQETQYF. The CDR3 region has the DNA TGTGCCACCAGCAGAGATAGCTCCGGACAACTCCAAGAGACCCAGTACTTC.

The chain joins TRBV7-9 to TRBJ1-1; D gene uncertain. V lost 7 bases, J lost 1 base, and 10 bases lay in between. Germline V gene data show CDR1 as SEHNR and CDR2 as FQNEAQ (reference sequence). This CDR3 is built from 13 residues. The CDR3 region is CASTEDGNTEAFF. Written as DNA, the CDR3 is TGTGCCAGCACCGAGGACGGGAACACTGAAGCTTTCTTT.

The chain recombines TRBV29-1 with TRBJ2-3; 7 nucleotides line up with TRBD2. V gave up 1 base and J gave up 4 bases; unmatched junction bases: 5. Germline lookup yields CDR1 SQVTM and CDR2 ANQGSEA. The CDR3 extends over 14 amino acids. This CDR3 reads CSVEGGGLSDTQYF. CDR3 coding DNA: TGCAGCGTTGAAGGGGGGGGACTGTCAGATACGCAGTATTTT.

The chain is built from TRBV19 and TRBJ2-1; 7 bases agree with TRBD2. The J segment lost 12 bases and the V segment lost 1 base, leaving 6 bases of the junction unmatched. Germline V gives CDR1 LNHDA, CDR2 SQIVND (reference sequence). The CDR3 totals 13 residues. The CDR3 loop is CASSIVYPSGQFF. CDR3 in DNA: TGTGCCAGTAGTATAGTGTACCCTAGCGGGCAGTTCTTC.